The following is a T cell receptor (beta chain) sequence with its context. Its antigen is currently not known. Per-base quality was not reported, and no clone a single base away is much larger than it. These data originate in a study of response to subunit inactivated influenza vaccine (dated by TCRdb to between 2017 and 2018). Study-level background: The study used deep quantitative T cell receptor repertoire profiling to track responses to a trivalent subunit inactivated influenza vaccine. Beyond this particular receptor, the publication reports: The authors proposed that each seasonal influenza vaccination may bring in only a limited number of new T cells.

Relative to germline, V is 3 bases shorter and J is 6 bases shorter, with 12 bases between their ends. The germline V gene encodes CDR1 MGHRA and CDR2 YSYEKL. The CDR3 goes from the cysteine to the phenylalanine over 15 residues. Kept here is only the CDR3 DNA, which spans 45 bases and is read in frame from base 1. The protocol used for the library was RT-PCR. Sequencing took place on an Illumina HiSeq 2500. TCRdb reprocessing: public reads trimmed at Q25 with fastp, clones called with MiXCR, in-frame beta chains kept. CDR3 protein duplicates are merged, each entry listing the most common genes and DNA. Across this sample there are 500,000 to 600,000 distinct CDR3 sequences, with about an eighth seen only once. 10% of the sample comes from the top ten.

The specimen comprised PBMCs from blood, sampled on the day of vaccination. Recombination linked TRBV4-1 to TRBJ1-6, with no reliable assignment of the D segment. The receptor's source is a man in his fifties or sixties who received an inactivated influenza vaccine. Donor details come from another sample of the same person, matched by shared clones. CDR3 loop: CASSQAFGANSPLHF. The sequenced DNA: TGCGCCAGCAGCCAGGCTTTTGGCGCTAATTCACCCCTCCACTTT.